This T cell receptor beta chain was retrieved from a study of graft-versus-host responses after intestinal transplantation. Assay: immunoSEQ multiplex PCR; the TCRdb copy retains only in-frame clones and omits some. The sample consists of over 20,000 clones, about half of them appearing once. The V gene lost 1 base and the J gene lost 1 base, with 10 bases spanning the gap. CDR1 and CDR2 from the germline V gene are MNHNY and SVGAGI (reference sequence). The CDR3 totals 16 residues. With respect to this clone: Other nucleotide sequences from this sample produce the same CDR3.

The source is a human patient who received an intestinal transplant. This chain joins TRBV6-6 and TRBJ2-2, with D perhaps matching TRBD2 (5 bases). The sample here was alloreactive CD4+ T cells from a mixed lymphocyte reaction culture, taken before intestinal transplant. Specified subset: CFSE-low proliferating T cells sorted from approximately 6-day pre-transplant mixed lymphocyte reaction (GvH or HvG direction). Written as DNA, the CDR3 is TGTGCCAGCAGTTACTGGTTAGCGAGGAACACCGGGGAGCTGTTTTTT. Translated: CASSYWLARNTGELFF.